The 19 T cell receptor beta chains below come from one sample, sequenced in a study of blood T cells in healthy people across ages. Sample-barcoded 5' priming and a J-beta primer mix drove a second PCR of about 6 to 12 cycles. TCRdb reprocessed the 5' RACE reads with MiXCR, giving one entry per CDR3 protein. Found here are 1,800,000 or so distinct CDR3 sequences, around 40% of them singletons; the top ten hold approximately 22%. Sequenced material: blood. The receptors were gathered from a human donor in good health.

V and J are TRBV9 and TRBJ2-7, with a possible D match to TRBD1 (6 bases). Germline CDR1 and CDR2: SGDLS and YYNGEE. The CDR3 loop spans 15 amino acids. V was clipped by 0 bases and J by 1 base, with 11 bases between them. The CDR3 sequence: CASSVEGVGSYEQYF. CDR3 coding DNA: TGTGCCAGCAGCGTAGAGGGGGTTGGTTCCTACGAGCAGTACTTC.

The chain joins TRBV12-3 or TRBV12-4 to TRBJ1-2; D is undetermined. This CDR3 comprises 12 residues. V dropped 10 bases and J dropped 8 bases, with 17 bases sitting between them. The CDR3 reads CATPGMALGYTF. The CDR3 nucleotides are TGTGCCACCCCGGGAATGGCTTTAGGCTACACCTTC.

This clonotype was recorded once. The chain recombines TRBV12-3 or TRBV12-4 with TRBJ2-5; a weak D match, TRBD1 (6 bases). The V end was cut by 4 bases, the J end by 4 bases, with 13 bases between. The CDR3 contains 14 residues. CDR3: CASSWAGVLETQYF. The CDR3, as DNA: TGTGCCAGCAGTTGGGCAGGGGTTTTAGAGACCCAGTACTTC.

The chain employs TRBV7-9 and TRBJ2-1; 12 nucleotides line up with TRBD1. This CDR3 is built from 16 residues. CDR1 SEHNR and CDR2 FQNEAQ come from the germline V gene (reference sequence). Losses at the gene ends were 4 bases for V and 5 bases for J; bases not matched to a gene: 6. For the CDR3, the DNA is TGTGCCAGCAGCTCCGTGGGACAGGGGGCGGACAATGAGCAGTTCTTC. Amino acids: CASSSVGQGADNEQFF.

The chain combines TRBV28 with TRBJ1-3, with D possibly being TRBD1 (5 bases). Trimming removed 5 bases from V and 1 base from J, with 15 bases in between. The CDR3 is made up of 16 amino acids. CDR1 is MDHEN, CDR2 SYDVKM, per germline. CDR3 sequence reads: CASSPWGRGSGNTIYF. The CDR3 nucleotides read TGTGCCAGCAGTCCCTGGGGACGGGGATCTGGAAACACCATATATTTT. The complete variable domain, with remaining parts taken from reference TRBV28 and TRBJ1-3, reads DVKVTQSSRYLVKRTGEKVFLECVQDMDHENMFWYRQDPGLGLRLIYFSYDVKMKEKGDIPEGYSVSREKKERFSLILESASTNQTSMYLCASSPWGRGSGNTIYFGEGSWLTVV.

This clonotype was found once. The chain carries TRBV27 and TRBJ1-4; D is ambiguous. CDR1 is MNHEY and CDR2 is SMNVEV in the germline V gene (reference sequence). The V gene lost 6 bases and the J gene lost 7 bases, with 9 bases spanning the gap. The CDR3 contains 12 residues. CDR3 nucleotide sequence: TGTGCCAGCAGAGACGAGGGTGAAAAACTGTTTTTT. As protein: CASRDEGEKLFF.

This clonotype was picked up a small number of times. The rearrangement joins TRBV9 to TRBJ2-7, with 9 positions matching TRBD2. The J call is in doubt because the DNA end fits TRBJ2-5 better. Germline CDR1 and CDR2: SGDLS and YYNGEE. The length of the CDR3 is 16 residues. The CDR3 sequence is CASSVEVSGGSETQYF. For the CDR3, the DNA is TGTGCCAGCAGCGTAGAGGTTAGCGGGGGAAGTGAGACCCAGTACTTC.

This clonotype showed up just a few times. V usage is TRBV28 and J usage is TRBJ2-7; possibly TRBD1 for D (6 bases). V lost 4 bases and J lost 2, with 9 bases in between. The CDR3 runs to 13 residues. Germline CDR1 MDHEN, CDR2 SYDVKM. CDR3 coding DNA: TGTGCCAGCAGTTGGGACACAACCTACGAGCAGTACTTC. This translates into CASSWDTTYEQYF.

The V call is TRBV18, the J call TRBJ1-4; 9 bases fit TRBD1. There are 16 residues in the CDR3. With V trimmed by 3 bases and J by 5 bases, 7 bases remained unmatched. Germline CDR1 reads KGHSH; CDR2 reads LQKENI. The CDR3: CASSPRQGTGNEKLFF. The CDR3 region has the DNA TGTGCCAGCTCACCCCGGCAGGGGACAGGGAATGAAAAACTGTTTTTT.

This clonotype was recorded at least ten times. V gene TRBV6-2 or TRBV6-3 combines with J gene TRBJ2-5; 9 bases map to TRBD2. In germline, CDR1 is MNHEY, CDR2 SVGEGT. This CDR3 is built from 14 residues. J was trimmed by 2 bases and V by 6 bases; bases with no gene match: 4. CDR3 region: CASSRLAVQETQYF. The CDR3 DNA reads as TGTGCCAGCAGCAGACTAGCGGTACAAGAGACCCAGTACTTC.

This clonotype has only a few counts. The CDR3 loop reads CSAKVGDADTQYF. In nucleotides, the CDR3 is TGCAGTGCTAAGGTTGGAGACGCAGATACGCAGTATTTT. The chain combines TRBV20-1 with TRBJ2-3, with D hard to call. The V end was cut by 4 bases, the J end by 4 bases, with 12 bases between. The CDR3 has 13 amino acids. CDR1 is DFQATT and CDR2 is SNEGSKA in the germline V gene (reference sequence).

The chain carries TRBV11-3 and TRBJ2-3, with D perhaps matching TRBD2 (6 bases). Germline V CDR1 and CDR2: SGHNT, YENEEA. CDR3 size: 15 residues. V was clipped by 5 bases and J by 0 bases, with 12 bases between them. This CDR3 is CASSASGTSTDTQYF. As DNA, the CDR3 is TGTGCCAGCAGCGCCTCCGGGACTAGCACAGATACGCAGTATTTT.

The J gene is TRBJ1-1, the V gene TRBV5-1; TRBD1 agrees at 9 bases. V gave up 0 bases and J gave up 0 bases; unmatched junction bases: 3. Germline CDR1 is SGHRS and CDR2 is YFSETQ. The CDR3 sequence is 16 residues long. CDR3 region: CASSLGTGDMNTEAFF. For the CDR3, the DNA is TGCGCCAGCAGCTTGGGGACAGGGGATATGAACACTGAAGCTTTCTTT.

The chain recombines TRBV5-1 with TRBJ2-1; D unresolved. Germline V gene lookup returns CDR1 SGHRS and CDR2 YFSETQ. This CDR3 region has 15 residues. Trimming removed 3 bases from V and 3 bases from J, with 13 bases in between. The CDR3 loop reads CASSYTDSNYNEQFF. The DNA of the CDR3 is TGCGCCAGCAGCTATACGGATTCTAACTACAATGAGCAGTTCTTC.

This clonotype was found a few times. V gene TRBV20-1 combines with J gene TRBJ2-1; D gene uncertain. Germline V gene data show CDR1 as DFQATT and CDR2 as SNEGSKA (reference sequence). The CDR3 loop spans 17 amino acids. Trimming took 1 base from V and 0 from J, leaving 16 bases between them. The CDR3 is CSARGWGSLGSYNEQFF. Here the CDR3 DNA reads TGCAGTGCTAGAGGATGGGGTTCCCTGGGCTCCTACAATGAGCAGTTCTTC.

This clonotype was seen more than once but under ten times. Here the CDR3 reads CSVLDSFSGANVLTF. The CDR3 DNA reads as TGCAGCGTTTTGGACAGTTTTTCTGGGGCCAACGTCCTGACTTTC. The V and J genes are TRBV29-1 and TRBJ2-6; weak D call: TRBD1 (6 bases). With 5 bases removed from V and 1 base from J, the gap between germline ends came to 12 bases. The CDR3 runs to 15 residues. The V gene's germline CDR1 is SQVTM and CDR2 ANQGSEA. The variable domain in full, with the rest retrieved from reference TRBV29-1 and TRBJ2-6, is SAVISQKPSRDICQRGTSLTIQCQVDSQVTMMFWYRQQPGQSLTLIATANQGSEATYESGFVIDKFPISRPNLTFSTLTVSNMSPEDSSIYLCSVLDSFSGANVLTFGAGSRLTVL.

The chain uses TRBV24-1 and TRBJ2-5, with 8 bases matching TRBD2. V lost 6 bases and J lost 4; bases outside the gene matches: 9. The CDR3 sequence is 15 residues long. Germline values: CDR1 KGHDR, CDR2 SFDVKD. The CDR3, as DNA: TGTGCCACCAGTTTGGGCGCGGGGGGACGAGAGACCCAGTACTTC. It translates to CATSLGAGGRETQYF.

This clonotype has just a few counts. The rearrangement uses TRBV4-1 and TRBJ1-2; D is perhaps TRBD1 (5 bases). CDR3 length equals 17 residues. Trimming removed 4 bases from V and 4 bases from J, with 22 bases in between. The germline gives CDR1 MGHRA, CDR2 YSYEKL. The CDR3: CASSRGSGEGLLYGYTF. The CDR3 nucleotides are TGCGCCAGCAGCCGAGGAAGTGGGGAGGGACTTCTCTATGGCTACACCTTC.

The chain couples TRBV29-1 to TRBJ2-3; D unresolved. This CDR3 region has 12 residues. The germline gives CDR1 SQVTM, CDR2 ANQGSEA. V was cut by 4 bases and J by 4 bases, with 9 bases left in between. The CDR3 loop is CSVVYMADTQYF. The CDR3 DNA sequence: TGCAGCGTTGTCTATATGGCAGATACGCAGTATTTT.